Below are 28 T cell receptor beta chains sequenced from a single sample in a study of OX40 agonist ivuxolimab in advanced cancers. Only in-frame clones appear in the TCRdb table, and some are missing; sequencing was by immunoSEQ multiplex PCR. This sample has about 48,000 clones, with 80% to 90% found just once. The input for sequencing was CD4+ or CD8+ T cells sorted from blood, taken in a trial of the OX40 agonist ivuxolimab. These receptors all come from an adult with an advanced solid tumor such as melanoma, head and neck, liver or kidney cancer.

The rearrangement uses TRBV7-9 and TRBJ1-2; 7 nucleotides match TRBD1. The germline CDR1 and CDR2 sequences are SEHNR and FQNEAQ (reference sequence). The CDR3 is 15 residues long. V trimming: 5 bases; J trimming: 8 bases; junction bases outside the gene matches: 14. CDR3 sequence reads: CASSPRQGGGDGYTF. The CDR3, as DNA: TGTGCCAGCAGCCCCCGACAGGGCGGGGGGGACGGCTACACCTTC.

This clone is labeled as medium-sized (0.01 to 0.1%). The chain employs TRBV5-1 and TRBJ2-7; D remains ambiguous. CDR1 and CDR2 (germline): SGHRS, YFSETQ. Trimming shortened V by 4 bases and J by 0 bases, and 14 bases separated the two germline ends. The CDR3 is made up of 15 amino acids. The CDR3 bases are TGCGCCAGCAGCGACGGTTTTACAAGCTCCTACGAGCAGTACTTC. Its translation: CASSDGFTSSYEQYF.

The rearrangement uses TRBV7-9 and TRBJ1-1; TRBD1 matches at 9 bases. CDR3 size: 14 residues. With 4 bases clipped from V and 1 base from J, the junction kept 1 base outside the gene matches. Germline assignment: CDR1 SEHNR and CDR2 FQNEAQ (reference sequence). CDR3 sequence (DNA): TGTGCCAGCAGCTCGGGACAGGGGAACACTGAAGCTTTCTTT. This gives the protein CASSSGQGNTEAFF.

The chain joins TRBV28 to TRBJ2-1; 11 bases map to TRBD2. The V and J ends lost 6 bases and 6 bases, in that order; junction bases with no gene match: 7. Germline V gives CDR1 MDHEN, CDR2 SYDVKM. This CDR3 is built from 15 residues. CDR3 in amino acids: CASRPTSGMGNEQFF. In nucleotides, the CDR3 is TGTGCCAGCAGGCCGACTAGCGGGATGGGCAATGAGCAGTTCTTC. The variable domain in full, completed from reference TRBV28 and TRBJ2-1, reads DVKVTQSSRYLVKRTGEKVFLECVQDMDHENMFWYRQDPGLGLRLIYFSYDVKMKEKGDIPEGYSVSREKKERFSLILESASTNQTSMYLCASRPTSGMGNEQFFGPGTRLTVL.

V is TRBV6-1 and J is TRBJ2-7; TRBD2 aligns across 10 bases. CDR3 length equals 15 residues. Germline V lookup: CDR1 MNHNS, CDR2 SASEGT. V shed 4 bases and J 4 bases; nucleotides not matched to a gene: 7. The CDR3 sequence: CASSVIGLAEYEQYF. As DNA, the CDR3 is TGTGCCAGCAGTGTTATAGGACTAGCGGAATACGAGCAGTACTTC.

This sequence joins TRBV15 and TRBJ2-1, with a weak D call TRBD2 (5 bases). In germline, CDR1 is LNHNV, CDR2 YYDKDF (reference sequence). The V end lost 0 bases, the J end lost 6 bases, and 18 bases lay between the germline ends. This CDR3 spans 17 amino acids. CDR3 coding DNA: TGTGCCACCAGCAGAGATCGAGGGCGCACAAAACCCAATGAGCAGTTCTTC. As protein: CATSRDRGRTKPNEQFF.

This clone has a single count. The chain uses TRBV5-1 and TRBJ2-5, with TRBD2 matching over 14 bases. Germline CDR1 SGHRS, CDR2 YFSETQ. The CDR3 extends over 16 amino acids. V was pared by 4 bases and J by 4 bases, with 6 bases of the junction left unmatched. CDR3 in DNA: TGCGCCAGCAGCCCCGGACTAGCGGGAGGAGGAGAGACCCAGTACTTC. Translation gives CASSPGLAGGGETQYF.

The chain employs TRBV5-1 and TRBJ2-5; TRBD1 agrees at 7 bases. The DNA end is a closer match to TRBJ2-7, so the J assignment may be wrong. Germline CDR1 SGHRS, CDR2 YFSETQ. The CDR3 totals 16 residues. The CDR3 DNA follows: TGCGCCAGCAGCTGGGCAGGGGGTCTTAGCTCCTACGAGCAGTACTTC. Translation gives CASSWAGGLSSYEQYF.

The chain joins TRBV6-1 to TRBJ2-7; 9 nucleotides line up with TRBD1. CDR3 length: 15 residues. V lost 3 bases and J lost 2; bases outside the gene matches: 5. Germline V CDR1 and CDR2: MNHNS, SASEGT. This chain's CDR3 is CASSDPGTGTYEQYF. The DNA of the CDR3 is TGTGCCAGCAGTGATCCCGGGACAGGGACCTACGAGCAGTACTTC.

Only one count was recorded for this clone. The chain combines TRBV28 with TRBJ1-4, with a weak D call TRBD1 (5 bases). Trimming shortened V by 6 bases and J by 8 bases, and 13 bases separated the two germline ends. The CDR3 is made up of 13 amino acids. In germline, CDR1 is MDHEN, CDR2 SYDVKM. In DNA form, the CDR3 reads TGTGCCAGCAGGTGGGGGTCCCGCGAAAAACTGTTTTTT. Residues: CASRWGSREKLFF.

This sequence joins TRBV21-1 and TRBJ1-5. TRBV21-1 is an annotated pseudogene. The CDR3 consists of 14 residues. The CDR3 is CASSKAESNQPQHF. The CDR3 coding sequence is TGTGCCAGCAGCAAAGCTGAGAGCAATCAGCCCCAGCATTTT.

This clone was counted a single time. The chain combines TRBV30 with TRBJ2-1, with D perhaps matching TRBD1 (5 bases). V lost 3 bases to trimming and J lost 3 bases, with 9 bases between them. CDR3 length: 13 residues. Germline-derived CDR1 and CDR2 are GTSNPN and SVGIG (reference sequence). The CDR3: CAWRLTGYNEQFF. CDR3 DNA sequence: TGTGCCTGGAGACTCACAGGCTACAATGAGCAGTTCTTC. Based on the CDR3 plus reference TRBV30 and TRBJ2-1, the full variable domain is SQTIHQWPATLVQPVGSPLSLECTVEGTSNPNLYWYRQAAGRGLQLLFYSVGIGQISSEVPQNLSASRPQDRQFILSSKKLLLSDSGFYLCAWRLTGYNEQFFGPGTRLTVL.

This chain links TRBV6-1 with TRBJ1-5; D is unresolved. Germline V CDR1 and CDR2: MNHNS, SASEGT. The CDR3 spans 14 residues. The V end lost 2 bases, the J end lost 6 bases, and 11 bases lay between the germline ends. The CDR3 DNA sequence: TGTGCCAGCAGTGAATTCGCTATACGTCAGCCCCAGCATTTT. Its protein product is CASSEFAIRQPQHF.

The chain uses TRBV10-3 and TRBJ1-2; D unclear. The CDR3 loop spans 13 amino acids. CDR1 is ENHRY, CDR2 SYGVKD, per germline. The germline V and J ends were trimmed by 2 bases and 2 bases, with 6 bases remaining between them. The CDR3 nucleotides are TGTGCCATCAGTGAGGGGCGAAACTATGGCTACACCTTC. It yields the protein CAISEGRNYGYTF.

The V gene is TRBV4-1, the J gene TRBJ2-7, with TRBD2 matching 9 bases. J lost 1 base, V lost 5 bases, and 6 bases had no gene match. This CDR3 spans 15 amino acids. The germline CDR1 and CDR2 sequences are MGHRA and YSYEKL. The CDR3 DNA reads TGCGCCAGCAGCGCTCCGACTAGCGGTTCCTACGAGCAGTACTTC. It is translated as CASSAPTSGSYEQYF.

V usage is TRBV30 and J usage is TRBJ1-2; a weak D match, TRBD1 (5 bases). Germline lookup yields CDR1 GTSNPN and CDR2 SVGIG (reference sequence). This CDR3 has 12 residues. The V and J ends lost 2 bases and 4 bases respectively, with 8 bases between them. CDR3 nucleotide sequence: TGTGCCTGGAGTCACGACAGCTATGGCTACACCTTC. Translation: CAWSHDSYGYTF.

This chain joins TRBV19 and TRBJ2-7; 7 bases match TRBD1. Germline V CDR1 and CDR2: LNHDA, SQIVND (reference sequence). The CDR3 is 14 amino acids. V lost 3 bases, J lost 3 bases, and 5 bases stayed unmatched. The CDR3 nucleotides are TGTGCCAGTAGTATTCAGGCAGGGGGCTACGAGCAGTACTTC. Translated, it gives CASSIQAGGYEQYF. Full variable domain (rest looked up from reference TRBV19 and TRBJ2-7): DGGITQSPKYLFRKEGQNVTLSCEQNLNHDAMYWYRQDPGQGLRLIYYSQIVNDFQKGDIAEGYSVSREKKESFPLTVTSAQKNPTAFYLCASSIQAGGYEQYFGPGTRLTVT.

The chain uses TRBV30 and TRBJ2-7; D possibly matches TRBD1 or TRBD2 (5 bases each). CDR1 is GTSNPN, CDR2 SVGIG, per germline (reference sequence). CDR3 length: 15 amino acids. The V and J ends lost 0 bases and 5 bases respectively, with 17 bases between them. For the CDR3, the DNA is TGTGCCTGGAGTGTACTAGGGGTAACCGGGGACGAGCAGTACTTC. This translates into CAWSVLGVTGDEQYF.

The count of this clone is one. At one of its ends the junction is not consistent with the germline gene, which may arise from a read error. CDR3 coding DNA: TGTGCCAGCAGCTTGCCGGGACTCTCCCACGAGCAGTACTTC. This sequence encodes CASSLPGLSHEQYF. The gene calls are TRBV5-6 and TRBJ2-7; tentative D call: TRBD2 (6 bases). The CDR3 sequence is 14 residues long. Germline CDR1 reads SGHDT; CDR2 reads YYEEEE. Full variable domain (remainder filled in from reference TRBV5-6 and TRBJ2-7): DAGVTQSPTHLIKTRGQQVTLRCSPKSGHDTVSWYQQALGQGPQFIFQYYEEEERQRGNFPDRFSGHQFPNYSSELNVNALLLGDSALYLCASSLPGLSHEQYFGPGTRLTVT.

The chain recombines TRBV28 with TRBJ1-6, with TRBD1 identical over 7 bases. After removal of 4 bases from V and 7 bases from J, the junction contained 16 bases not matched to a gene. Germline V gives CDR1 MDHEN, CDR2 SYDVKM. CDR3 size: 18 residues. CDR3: CASSSSLRTGLLNSPLHF. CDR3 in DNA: TGTGCCAGCAGTTCCAGCCTTAGGACAGGACTACTAAATTCACCCCTCCACTTT.

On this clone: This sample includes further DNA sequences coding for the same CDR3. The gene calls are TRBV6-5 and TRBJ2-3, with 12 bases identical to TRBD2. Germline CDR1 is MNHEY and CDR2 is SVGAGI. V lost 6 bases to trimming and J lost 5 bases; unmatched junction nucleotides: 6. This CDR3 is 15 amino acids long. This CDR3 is CASSARLAGVDTQYF. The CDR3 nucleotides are TGTGCCAGCAGCGCACGACTAGCGGGAGTAGATACGCAGTATTTT.

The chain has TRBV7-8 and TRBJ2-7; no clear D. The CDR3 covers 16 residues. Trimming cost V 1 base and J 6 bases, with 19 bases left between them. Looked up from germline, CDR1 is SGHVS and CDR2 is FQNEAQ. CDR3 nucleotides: TGTGCCAGCAGCTTAGAGTCCAGTGGGGTAGCTTCCGAGCAGTACTTC. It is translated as CASSLESSGVASEQYF. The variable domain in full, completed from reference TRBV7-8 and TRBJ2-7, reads GAGVSQSPRYKVAKRGQDVALRCDPISGHVSLFWYQQALGQGPEFLTYFQNEAQLDKSGLPSDRFFAERPEGSVSTLKIQRTQQEDSAVYLCASSLESSGVASEQYFGPGTRLTVT.

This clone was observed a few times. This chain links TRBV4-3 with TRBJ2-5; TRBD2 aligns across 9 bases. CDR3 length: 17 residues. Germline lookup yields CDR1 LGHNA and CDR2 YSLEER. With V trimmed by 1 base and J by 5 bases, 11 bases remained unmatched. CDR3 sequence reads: CASSQGQSGGLGETQYF. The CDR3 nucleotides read TGCGCCAGCAGCCAAGGCCAGAGCGGGGGGCTCGGTGAGACCCAGTACTTC.

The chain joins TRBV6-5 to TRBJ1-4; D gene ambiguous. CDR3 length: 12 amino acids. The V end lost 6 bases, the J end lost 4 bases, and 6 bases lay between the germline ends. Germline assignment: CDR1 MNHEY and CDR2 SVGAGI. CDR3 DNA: TGTGCCAGCAGGCAGCTTAATGAAAAACTGTTTTTT. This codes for CASRQLNEKLFF.

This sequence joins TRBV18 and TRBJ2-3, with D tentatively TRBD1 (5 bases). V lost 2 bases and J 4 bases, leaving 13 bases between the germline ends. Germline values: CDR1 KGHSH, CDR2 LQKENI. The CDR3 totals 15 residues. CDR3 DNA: TGTGCCAGCTCACCAGTCATTCAGGGCTCAGATACGCAGTATTTT. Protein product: CASSPVIQGSDTQYF.

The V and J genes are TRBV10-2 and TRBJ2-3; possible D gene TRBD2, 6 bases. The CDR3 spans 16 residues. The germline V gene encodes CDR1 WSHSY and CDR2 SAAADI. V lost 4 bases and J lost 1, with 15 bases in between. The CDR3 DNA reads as TGCGCCAGCAGTGCGGAGGGAGGCCCCGGCACAGATACGCAGTATTTT. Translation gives CASSAEGGPGTDTQYF.

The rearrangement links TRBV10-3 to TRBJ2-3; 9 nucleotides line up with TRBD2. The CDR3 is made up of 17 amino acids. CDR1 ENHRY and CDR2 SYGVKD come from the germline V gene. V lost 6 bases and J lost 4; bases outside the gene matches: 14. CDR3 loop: CAIRETLAGDSSDTQYF. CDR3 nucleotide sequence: TGTGCCATCAGAGAGACCTTAGCGGGAGATAGTTCAGATACGCAGTATTTT.

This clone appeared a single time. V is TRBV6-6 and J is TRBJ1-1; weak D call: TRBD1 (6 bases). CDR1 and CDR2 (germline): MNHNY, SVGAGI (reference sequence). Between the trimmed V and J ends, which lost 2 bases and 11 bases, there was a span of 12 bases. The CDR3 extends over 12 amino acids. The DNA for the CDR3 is TGTGCCAGCAGTTACCCACAGGGTAGGGCTTTCTTT. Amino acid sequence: CASSYPQGRAFF.